This T cell receptor (beta chain) was found in a study of T cells in Graves' hyperthyroidism and ophthalmopathy. Patients aged 18 to 65 with hyperthyroidism were newly diagnosed, with duration under 2 months. PBMCs stemmed from more than 7.5 ml fresh peripheral blood. Using RNA transcripts as the source, TCR beta CDR3 regions were amplified. During a first-round RT-PCR of the TCR CDR3, the HTBI primer set was used. TCRdb reprocessed the multiplex PCR reads via MiXCR and lists one record per CDR3 protein. The sample holds around 280,000 distinct CDR3 sequences, approximately 15% seen once. The CDR3 totals 15 residues. V shed 5 bases and J 7 bases; nucleotides not matched to a gene: 14. CDR1 DFQATT and CDR2 SNEGSKA come from the germline V gene (reference sequence). This clonotype was counted between two and nine times. No antigen is known for it. Findings and caveats of the study: The model identified upcoming ophthalmopathy a median roughly 6.5 months ahead of onset. Most thyroid-expanded clonotypes above 0.001 were also found in blood.

The sequencing sample was made of blood. This chain joins TRBV20-1 and TRBJ2-1, with 7 positions matching TRBD2. This TCR derives from a woman aged 40 to 50 with Graves' hyperthyroidism. DNA of the CDR3: TGCAGTGCTTATAATCGGGGAGGGCCAGGGAATGAGCAGTTCTTC. Amino acid sequence: CSAYNRGGPGNEQFF.